The 13 T cell receptor beta chains given below trace back to one sample, sequenced in a study of cytomegalovirus exposure and HLA in healthy donors. PCR employed 60 Vbeta and 13 Jbeta primers. TCRdb's copy holds only in-frame clones and misses some; the assay was immunoSEQ multiplex PCR. The sample consists of approximately 210,000 clones, 80% of them appearing once. Input material: PBMCs. The origin of the receptors is a woman between 40 and 55 years old in good health and CMV-seronegative.

V and J are TRBV12-5 and TRBJ2-7; 9 bases map to TRBD2. J gave up 4 bases and V 1 base, and 8 bases lay outside the gene matches. Germline assignment: CDR1 LGHNT and CDR2 FRNRAP. The CDR3 has 16 amino acids. The CDR3 protein is CASGLALAGEGYEQYF. The CDR3 bases are TGTGCTAGTGGTTTGGCCTTAGCGGGAGAGGGGTACGAGCAGTACTTC.

The rearrangement joins TRBV5-8 to TRBJ1-1, with a possible D match to TRBD1 (6 bases). Germline loops: CDR1 SGHTS, CDR2 YDEGEE. V was shortened by 0 bases and J by 8 bases, with 11 bases between the two germline ends. The CDR3 is 13 residues long. In DNA form, the CDR3 reads TGTGCCAGCAGCTTGGGGGGGGGACAAGAAGCTTTCTTT. Encoded protein: CASSLGGGQEAFF.

This rearrangement joins TRBV7-9 to TRBJ2-2; 13 bases match TRBD2. Looked up from germline, CDR1 is SEHNR and CDR2 is FQNEAQ (reference sequence). The CDR3 loop spans 16 amino acids. Unmatched junction bases numbered 3, after V lost 1 base and J lost 7 bases. CDR3 sequence: CASSLGTSGRIGELFF. Here the CDR3 DNA reads TGTGCCAGCAGCTTAGGGACTAGCGGGAGAATCGGGGAGCTGTTTTTT.

The CDR3 loop reads CASSEAQILDTQYF. The CDR3 coding sequence is TGTGCCAGCAGTGAAGCTCAGATCCTGGATACGCAGTATTTT. The chain uses TRBV2 and TRBJ2-3, with D unclear. V lost 0 bases and J lost 6, with 10 bases in between. The length of the CDR3 is 14 residues. CDR1 and CDR2 from the germline V gene are SNHLY and FYNNEI.

V usage is TRBV19 and J usage is TRBJ1-2; D ambiguous. This CDR3 region has 14 residues. Germline V lookup: CDR1 LNHDA, CDR2 SQIVND (reference sequence). The germline V and J ends were trimmed by 7 bases and 3 bases, with 15 bases remaining between them. CDR3 amino acids: CASTPGPEDYGYTF. DNA of the CDR3: TGTGCCAGTACCCCCGGGCCGGAGGACTATGGCTACACCTTC. The variable domain in full, with the rest retrieved from reference TRBV19 and TRBJ1-2, is DGGITQSPKYLFRKEGQNVTLSCEQNLNHDAMYWYRQDPGQGLRLIYYSQIVNDFQKGDIAEGYSVSREKKESFPLTVTSAQKNPTAFYLCASTPGPEDYGYTFGSGTRLTVV.

The chain uses TRBV29-1 and TRBJ1-2; possibly TRBD1 for D (6 bases). This CDR3 comprises 11 residues. Germline-derived CDR1 and CDR2 are SQVTM and ANQGSEA. V shed 5 bases and J shed 7 bases, with 11 bases lying between them. The CDR3 DNA follows: TGCAGCGTTTTACAGGGCTTTGGCTACACCTTC. Protein: CSVLQGFGYTF.

This clone was counted only a few times. This chain connects TRBV7-2 to TRBJ2-7; a possible D gene is TRBD2 (5 bases). The CDR3 is made up of 15 amino acids. Germline values: CDR1 SGHTA, CDR2 FQGNSA. V was cut by 5 bases and J by 3 bases, with 17 bases left in between. In DNA form, the CDR3 reads TGTGCCAGCAGCGTGACTACCCCGTCAGTCTACGAGCAGTACTTC. Its translation: CASSVTTPSVYEQYF.

Comment on this clone: At one end, the junction sequence differs from germline, possibly due to a read error. The rearrangement uses TRBV20-1 and TRBJ1-1; 8 nucleotides align to TRBD1. The CDR3 loop spans 9 amino acids. Germline V lookup: CDR1 DFQATT, CDR2 SNEGSKA (reference sequence). The CDR3 nucleotides are TGCAGTGCTTTGGGGACAGGCGAGTTT. It translates to CSALGTGEF.

The chain is built from TRBV29-1 and TRBJ2-2; the match to TRBD1 covers 10 bases. The junction had 0 bases not matched to a gene; V was cut back by 6 bases and J by 5 bases. Germline CDR1 and CDR2: SQVTM and ANQGSEA. The CDR3 is 12 amino acids. The CDR3 DNA follows: TGCAGCGTGGGACAGGGGACCGGGGAGCTGTTTTTT. Its translation is CSVGQGTGELFF.

This rearrangement joins TRBV5-1 to TRBJ2-3, with a tentative D call TRBD1 (5 bases). In germline, CDR1 is SGHRS, CDR2 YFSETQ. V lost 0 bases and J 5 bases, leaving 10 bases between the germline ends. The CDR3 totals 14 residues. CDR3 in amino acids: CASSLDGAGDTQYF. CDR3 sequence (DNA): TGCGCCAGCAGCTTGGATGGGGCCGGAGATACGCAGTATTTT.

V gene TRBV4-3 combines with J gene TRBJ1-6; D remains unclear. CDR1 and CDR2 from the germline V gene are LGHNA and YSLEER. CDR3 length equals 14 residues. The V end was cut by 0 bases, the J end by 4 bases, with 4 bases between. The CDR3 nucleotides are TGCGCCAGCAGCCAAGATCCATATAATTCACCCCTCCACTTT. Residues: CASSQDPYNSPLHF.

The chain employs TRBV23-1 and TRBJ2-5; 11 nucleotides line up with TRBD1. TRBV23-1 is sorted into the ORF group, with uncertain function. The CDR3 loop spans 15 amino acids. Trimming cost V 6 bases and J 5 bases; bases outside gene matches: 8. CDR3 amino acids: CASRSGQGARETQYF. The CDR3, as DNA: TGCGCCAGCAGGAGCGGACAGGGGGCGCGGGAGACCCAGTACTTC.

This clone has just one count. The V and J genes are TRBV5-1 and TRBJ2-1; the match to TRBD1 covers 8 bases. Germline assignment: CDR1 SGHRS and CDR2 YFSETQ. The CDR3 extends over 14 amino acids. J gave up 7 bases and V 0 bases, and 3 bases lay outside the gene matches. The CDR3 region is CASSLEQGVNEQFF. Written as DNA, the CDR3 is TGCGCCAGCAGCTTGGAACAGGGGGTAAATGAGCAGTTCTTC. Full variable domain (outside the CDR3, taken from reference TRBV5-1 and TRBJ2-1): KAGVTQTPRYLIKTRGQQVTLSCSPISGHRSVSWYQQTPGQGLQFLFEYFSETQRNKGNFPGRFSGRQFSNSRSEMNVSTLELGDSALYLCASSLEQGVNEQFFGPGTRLTVL.